One and the same sample provided the 2 T cell receptor beta chains below, sequenced in a study of regulatory T cells in long-lasting Graves disease. The authors built TCR beta libraries using iRepertoire HTBI primers and Arm-PCR of CDR3 regions. TCRdb independently ran MiXCR on the multiplex PCR reads; one entry per CDR3 protein. Among about 660,000 distinct CDR3 sequences, around 30% were seen once, and the ten largest hold around 40%. Specified time point: persistent/refractory GD, antithyroid drugs over 5 years with positive TRAb. Generation of the TCR library employed RNA extracted from PBMCs. This sample comprised peripheral blood mononuclear cells (PBMCs), obtained when the disease was refractory, from a patient treated with antithyroid drugs. These receptors all come from a female donor with Graves disease.

This clonotype came up many times. The chain has TRBV11-2 and TRBJ2-5; a weak D match, TRBD2 (5 bases). This CDR3 has 14 amino acids. Trimming took 5 bases from V and 3 from J, leaving 13 bases between them. Germline V CDR1 and CDR2: SGHAT, FQNNGV. The CDR3 reads CASSRLAYKETQYF. In DNA, the CDR3 is TGTGCCAGCAGCCGGCTAGCCTACAAAGAGACCCAGTACTTC.

This chain joins TRBV6-1 and TRBJ1-5, with D perhaps matching TRBD1 (5 bases). V lost 7 bases and J 1 base, leaving 11 bases between the germline ends. This CDR3 has 14 residues. Germline CDR1 reads MNHNS; CDR2 reads SASEGT. Here the CDR3 reads CASNSRASNQPQHF. The CDR3 nucleotides read TGTGCCAGCAACAGCAGGGCGAGCAATCAGCCCCAGCATTTT.